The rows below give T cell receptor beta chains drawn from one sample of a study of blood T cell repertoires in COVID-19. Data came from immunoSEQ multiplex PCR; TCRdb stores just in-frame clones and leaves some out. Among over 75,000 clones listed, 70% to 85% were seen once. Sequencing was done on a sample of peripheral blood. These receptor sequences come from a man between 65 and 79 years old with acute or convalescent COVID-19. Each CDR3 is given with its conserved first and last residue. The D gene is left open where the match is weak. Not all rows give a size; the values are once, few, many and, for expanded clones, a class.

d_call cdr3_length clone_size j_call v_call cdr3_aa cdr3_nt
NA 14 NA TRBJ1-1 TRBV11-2 CASSLDITYSEAFF TGTGCCAGCAGCTTAGATATCACCTATTCTGAAGCTTTCTTT
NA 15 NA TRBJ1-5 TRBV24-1 CATSDFVRRSGPQHF TGTGCCACCAGTGATTTTGTCAGGAGGTCTGGGCCCCAGCATTTT
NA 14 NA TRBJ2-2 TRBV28 CASNGVTPTGELFF TGTGCCAGCAACGGGGTCACTCCCACCGGGGAGCTGTTTTTT
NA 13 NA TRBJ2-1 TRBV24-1 CATRGWAYNEQFF TGTGCCACCAGGGGTTGGGCTTACAATGAGCAGTTCTTC
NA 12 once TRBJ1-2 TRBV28 CATRPGGRGYTF TGTGCCACCCGACCGGGGGGCCGGGGCTACACCTTC
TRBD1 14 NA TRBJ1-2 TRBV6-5 CASNRDRGNYGYTF TGTGCCAGCAACCGGGACAGGGGTAACTATGGCTACACCTTC
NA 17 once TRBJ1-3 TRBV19 CASSMSWGDWTGNTIYF TGTGCCAGTAGTATGTCATGGGGGGATTGGACTGGAAACACCATATATTTT
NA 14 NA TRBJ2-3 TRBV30 CAWSPTAGHDTQYF TGTGCCTGGAGTCCAACCGCTGGACATGATACGCAGTATTTT
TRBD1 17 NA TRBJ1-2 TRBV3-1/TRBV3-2 CASSLFMTGRNIYGYTF TGTGCCAGCAGCCTTTTTATGACAGGGCGCAACATTTATGGCTACACCTTC
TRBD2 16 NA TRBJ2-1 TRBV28 CASRRNGGSHQNEQFF TGTGCCAGCAGGCGTAACGGGGGGAGTCATCAGAATGAGCAGTTCTTC
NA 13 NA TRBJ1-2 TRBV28 CASRSTVSYGYTF TGTGCCAGCAGGTCGACAGTGTCCTATGGCTACACCTTC
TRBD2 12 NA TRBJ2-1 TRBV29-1 CSVTTAGNEQFF TGCAGCGTCACGACAGCGGGAAATGAGCAGTTCTTC
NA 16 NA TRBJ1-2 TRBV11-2 CASSTSGGMLNYGYTF TGTGCCAGCAGCACCTCGGGGGGGATGCTGAACTATGGCTACACCTTC
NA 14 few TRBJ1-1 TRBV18 CASSLVQANTEAFF TGTGCCAGCTCATTAGTTCAGGCTAACACTGAAGCTTTCTTT